Shown below are 21 T cell receptor beta chains from a single sample sequenced in a study of CXCR3-negative and CXCR3-positive naive CD8 T cells. Their target antigens are unknown. The study, taken as a whole, reports: TRB CDR3 hydrophobicity was greater in CXCR3-positive naive cells than in CXCR3-negative naive cells.

TRB cDNA libraries were made by UMI-labeled 5' RACE. TCRdb reanalyzed the 5' RACE reads and collapses them to one entry per CDR3 protein, without DNA. The table lists more than 70,000 distinct CDR3 sequences, with roughly 0.62% in the top ten. Sequencing was carried out using naive CXCR3+ CD8+ T cells from blood. The subset here: CD45RO-CCR7+CD27+CD95- naive CD8+ T cells expressing CXCR3 (TNR3+). These receptors were taken from a human donor in good health. Some clones in this sample may be carry-over from other donors' samples.

The gene calls are TRBV27 and TRBJ1-1; absent DNA, TCRdb's TRBD1 call cannot be checked. The CDR3 length is 16 residues. Looked up from germline, CDR1 is MNHEY and CDR2 is SMNVEV (reference sequence). Here the CDR3 reads CASSLSPFRGDTEAFF.

The chain links TRBV27 to TRBJ2-5; TCRdb reports TRBD1, a call that lacks DNA to check it against. This CDR3 spans 11 amino acids. Germline V gene lookup returns CDR1 MNHEY and CDR2 SMNVEV (reference sequence). Here the CDR3 reads CASSLGTAQYF.

This chain uses TRBV6-6 with TRBJ1-1; TCRdb's D call, TRBD1, is unchecked because there is no DNA. The germline V gene has CDR1 MNHNY and CDR2 SVGAGI (reference sequence). The CDR3 is 12 residues long. The CDR3 sequence is CASKQGPTEAFF.

J is TRBJ2-5 and V is TRBV6-5; the D gene TCRdb calls, TRBD1, cannot be checked with no DNA. Germline lookup yields CDR1 MNHEY and CDR2 SVGAGI. CDR3 length: 14 amino acids. The CDR3 here is CASANGNAEETQYF.

V usage is TRBV2 and J usage is TRBJ2-2. Germline values: CDR1 SNHLY, CDR2 FYNNEI. The CDR3 is 16 residues long. The CDR3 spells CASSAGYQQITGELFF.

The V call is TRBV20-1, the J call TRBJ2-4; TCRdb's D gene call, TRBD1, goes unchecked for lack of DNA. Germline CDR1 is DFQATT and CDR2 is SNEGSKA (reference sequence). The CDR3 loop spans 19 amino acids. The CDR3 spells CSARPTLGQGQQRRYIQYF.

This chain joins TRBV7-2 and TRBJ2-7; TCRdb lists TRBD2, though no DNA is available to test this call. The CDR3 contains 14 residues. Germline-derived CDR1 and CDR2 are SGHTA and FQGNSA. The chain's CDR3 is CASSPGLGPYEQYF.

The J gene is TRBJ2-1, the V gene TRBV9. CDR3 length: 14 residues. CDR1 is SGDLS and CDR2 is YYNGEE in the germline V gene. CDR3 sequence reads: CASSPSDSYNEQFF.

The chain uses TRBV3-1 and TRBJ2-7; absent DNA, TCRdb's TRBD1 call cannot be checked. CDR1 is LGHDT, CDR2 YNNKEL, per germline (reference sequence). This CDR3 comprises 16 residues. This CDR3 is CASSQGVTGVSYEQYF.

This chain connects TRBV6-6 to TRBJ2-3. Per the germline V gene, CDR1 is MNHNY and CDR2 is SVGAGI (reference sequence). CDR3 size: 14 residues. The CDR3 sequence: CASSDGSSTDTQYF.

V usage is TRBV20-1 and J usage is TRBJ2-5; TCRdb names TRBD2, which stays unverified in the absence of DNA. Germline loops: CDR1 DFQATT, CDR2 SNEGSKA (reference sequence). The CDR3 sequence is 15 residues long. The CDR3 sequence is CSARTSGAIQETQYF.

This chain uses TRBV29-1 with TRBJ2-1; with no DNA, the TCRdb D assignment of TRBD2 cannot be verified. Germline CDR1 reads SQVTM; CDR2 reads ANQGSEA. The CDR3 length is 15 residues. The CDR3 region is CSVYTRTSGNNEQFF.

The genes are TRBV7-6 and TRBJ1-1. CDR3 length: 15 residues. CDR1 and CDR2 (germline): SGHVS, FNYEAQ. The CDR3 protein is CASSAVGGMNTEAFF.

The chain recombines TRBV28 with TRBJ2-7; lacking DNA, the TRBD1 call made by TCRdb goes unchecked. Germline CDR1 is MDHEN and CDR2 is SYDVKM. This CDR3 has 14 amino acids. The CDR3 sequence is CASSTRQGGYEQYF.

This chain joins TRBV16 and TRBJ2-7; TCRdb designates TRBD2, a call that cannot be tested without DNA. This CDR3 spans 13 amino acids. Per germline, CDR1 KGHSY and CDR2 FQNENV. This chain's CDR3 is CASSQIGPGEQYF.

This chain uses TRBV29-1 with TRBJ1-1; TCRdb's D call of TRBD1 is untestable without DNA. CDR1 SQVTM and CDR2 ANQGSEA come from the germline V gene. The CDR3 contains 12 residues. The CDR3 region is CSVQQGGTEAFF. The whole variable domain, filled in from reference TRBV29-1 and TRBJ1-1, reads SAVISQKPSRDICQRGTSLTIQCQVDSQVTMMFWYRQQPGQSLTLIATANQGSEATYESGFVIDKFPISRPNLTFSTLTVSNMSPEDSSIYLCSVQQGGTEAFFGQGTRLTVV.

The CDR3 spells CASSLGIRTSSYNEQFF. J is TRBJ2-1 and V is TRBV19; TCRdb outputs TRBD1, but without DNA this stays unchecked. The CDR3 sequence is 17 residues long. Germline CDR1 reads LNHDA; CDR2 reads SQIVND (reference sequence).

J is TRBJ1-1 and V is TRBV4-2; no DNA is available, so the TRBD1 call from TCRdb remains unchecked. This CDR3 region has 13 residues. Per germline, CDR1 LGHNA and CDR2 YNFKEQ. The CDR3 spells CASSPWTGTEAFF.

This chain connects TRBV6-5 to TRBJ2-7; the D gene TCRdb calls, TRBD1, cannot be checked with no DNA. The CDR3 has 12 residues. Germline V CDR1 and CDR2: MNHEY, SVGAGI. Here the CDR3 reads CASREDTGEQYF.

J is TRBJ2-6 and V is TRBV7-9. This CDR3 comprises 15 residues. CDR1 and CDR2 from the germline V gene are SEHNR and FQNEAQ (reference sequence). CDR3: CASSRTGPGANVLTF. Filled out from reference TRBV7-9 and TRBJ2-6, the complete variable domain reads DTGVSQNPRHKITKRGQNVTFRCDPISEHNRLYWYRQTLGQGPEFLTYFQNEAQLEKSRLLSDRFSAERPKGSFSTLEIQRTEQGDSAMYLCASSRTGPGANVLTFGAGSRLTVL.

The J gene is TRBJ2-7, the V gene TRBV6-1; TCRdb lists TRBD1, though no DNA is available to test this call. Germline loops: CDR1 MNHNS, CDR2 SASEGT. This CDR3 is 14 amino acids long. The CDR3 loop reads CASSSFGQGYEQYF.